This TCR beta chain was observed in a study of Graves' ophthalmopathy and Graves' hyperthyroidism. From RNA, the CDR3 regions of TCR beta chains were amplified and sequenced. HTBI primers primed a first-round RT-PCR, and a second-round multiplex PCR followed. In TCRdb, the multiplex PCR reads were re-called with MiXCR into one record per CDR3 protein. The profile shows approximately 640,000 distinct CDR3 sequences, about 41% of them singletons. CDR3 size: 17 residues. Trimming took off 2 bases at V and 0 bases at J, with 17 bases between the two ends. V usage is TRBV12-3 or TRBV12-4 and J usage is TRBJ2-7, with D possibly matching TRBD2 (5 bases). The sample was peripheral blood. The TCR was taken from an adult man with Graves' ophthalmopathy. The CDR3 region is CASSLRLASGDSYEQYF. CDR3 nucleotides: TGTGCCAGCAGTTTAAGACTGGCGAGCGGAGACTCCTACGAGCAGTACTTC.